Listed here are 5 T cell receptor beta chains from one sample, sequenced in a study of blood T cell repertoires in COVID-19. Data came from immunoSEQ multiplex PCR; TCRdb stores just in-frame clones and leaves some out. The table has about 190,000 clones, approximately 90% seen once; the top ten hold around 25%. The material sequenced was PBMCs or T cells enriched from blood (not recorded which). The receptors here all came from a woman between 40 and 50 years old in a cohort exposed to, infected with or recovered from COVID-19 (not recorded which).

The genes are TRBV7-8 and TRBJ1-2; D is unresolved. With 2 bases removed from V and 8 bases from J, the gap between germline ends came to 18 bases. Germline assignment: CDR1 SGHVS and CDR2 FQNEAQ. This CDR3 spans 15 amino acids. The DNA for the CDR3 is TGTGCCAGCAGCTTAACCCCCAGCGGCGGGAACGGCTACACCTTC. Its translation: CASSLTPSGGNGYTF. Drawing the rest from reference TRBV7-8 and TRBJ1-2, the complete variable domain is GAGVSQSPRYKVAKRGQDVALRCDPISGHVSLFWYQQALGQGPEFLTYFQNEAQLDKSGLPSDRFFAERPEGSVSTLKIQRTQQEDSAVYLCASSLTPSGGNGYTFGSGTRLTVV.

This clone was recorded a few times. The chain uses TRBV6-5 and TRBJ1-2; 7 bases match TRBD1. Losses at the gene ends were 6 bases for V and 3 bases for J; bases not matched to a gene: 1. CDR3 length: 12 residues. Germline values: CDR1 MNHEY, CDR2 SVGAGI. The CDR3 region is CASRGTDYGYTF. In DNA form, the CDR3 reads TGTGCCAGCAGGGGGACAGACTATGGCTACACCTTC.

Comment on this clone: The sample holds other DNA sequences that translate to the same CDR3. The CDR3 sequence: CASSLGTGGNTEAFF. The DNA of the CDR3 is TGTGCCAGCAGTTTAGGGACAGGAGGGAACACTGAAGCTTTCTTT. The chain is built from TRBV27 and TRBJ1-1, with TRBD1 matching 8 bases. CDR3 length: 15 amino acids. The junction had 3 bases not matched to a gene; V was cut back by 2 bases and J by 1 base. The germline V gene has CDR1 MNHEY and CDR2 SMNVEV (reference sequence).

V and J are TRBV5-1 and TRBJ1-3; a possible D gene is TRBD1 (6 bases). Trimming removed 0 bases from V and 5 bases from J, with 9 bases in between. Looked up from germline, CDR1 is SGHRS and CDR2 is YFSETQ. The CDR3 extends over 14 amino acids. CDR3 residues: CASSLEGDRNTIYF. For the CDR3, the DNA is TGCGCCAGCAGCTTGGAGGGGGATAGAAACACCATATATTTT.

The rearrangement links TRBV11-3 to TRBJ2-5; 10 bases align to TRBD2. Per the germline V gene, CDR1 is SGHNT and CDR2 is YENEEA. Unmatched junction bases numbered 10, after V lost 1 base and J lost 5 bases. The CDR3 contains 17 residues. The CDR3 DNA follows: TGTGCCAGCAGCTTAGTTCGGCTAGCGGGAGTGGGTGAGACCCAGTACTTC. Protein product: CASSLVRLAGVGETQYF.